One sample yielded the 8 T cell receptor beta chains listed below, sequenced in a study of T-cell reconstitution after alpha-beta-depleted transplantation in children. The TCRbeta library incorporated unique molecular identifiers. TCRdb fed the PCR reads into MiXCR, producing one record per CDR3 protein. This table has about 1,000,000 distinct CDR3 sequences, about 29% appearing once. The starting material was PBMCs, mostly from graft donor cells, obtained 360 days after TCRalphabeta/CD19-depleted stem cell transplant. Receptor source: a boy younger than two who had a stem cell transplant for SCID, so the T cells may come from the graft donor.

This clonotype has a count of ten or more. V and J are TRBV20-1 and TRBJ1-1; TRBD1 matches 7 bases. V was clipped by 3 bases and J by 1 base; unmatched bases: 11. CDR1 is DFQATT, CDR2 SNEGSKA, per germline (reference sequence). The length of the CDR3 is 16 residues. The CDR3 is CSASRGMTGSNTEAFF. The CDR3 DNA reads TGCAGTGCTAGCCGGGGGATGACAGGGTCGAACACTGAAGCTTTCTTT.

This clonotype was seen ten or more times. This sequence joins TRBV11-2 and TRBJ2-6; 7 nucleotides align to TRBD1. V lost 1 base to trimming and J lost 1 base; unmatched junction nucleotides: 7. Germline V CDR1 and CDR2: SGHAT, FQNNGV. The CDR3 contains 18 residues. CDR3: CASSLGWTGTSGANVLTF. CDR3 DNA sequence: TGTGCCAGCAGCTTAGGTTGGACAGGTACTTCTGGGGCCAACGTCCTGACTTTC.

This chain connects TRBV5-1 to TRBJ2-7, with TRBD2 matching over 7 bases. V lost 0 bases and J lost 1; bases outside the gene matches: 4. The CDR3 length is 15 residues. CDR1 and CDR2 (germline): SGHRS, YFSETQ. CDR3 DNA sequence: TGCGCCAGCAGCTTGGCGACTAGCCGGTCCTACGAGCAGTACTTC. This encodes CASSLATSRSYEQYF.

The chain couples TRBV10-3 to TRBJ2-1, with TRBD2 matching 9 bases. Unmatched junction bases numbered 19, after V lost 10 bases and J lost 0 bases. This CDR3 has 19 amino acids. CDR1 is ENHRY and CDR2 is SYGVKD in the germline V gene. This CDR3 is CATRKPAAGGRSSYNEQFF. Written as DNA, the CDR3 is TGTGCCACCAGAAAGCCGGCTGCGGGGGGGCGGAGCTCCTACAATGAGCAGTTCTTC.

This clonotype was seen just once. The V call is TRBV29-1, the J call TRBJ2-1, with 8 bases lining up with TRBD1. The CDR3 consists of 13 residues. The V gene's germline CDR1 is SQVTM and CDR2 ANQGSEA. The trim removed 4 bases at V and 6 bases at J, leaving 5 bases unmatched. The CDR3: CSVARTGLNEQFF. In DNA form, the CDR3 reads TGCAGCGTTGCTAGGACAGGGCTCAATGAGCAGTTCTTC.

This clonotype was observed a few times. The J gene is TRBJ1-2, the V gene TRBV21-1; the table's D call, TRBD1, has no DNA check behind it. TRBV21-1 is recorded as a pseudogene. CDR3 length equals 12 residues. The CDR3 spells CASSGGHTGYTF. The CDR3 bases are TGTGCCAGCAGTGGGGGACACACCGGCTACACCTTC.

This clonotype is a singleton in its sample. The rearrangement uses TRBV9 and TRBJ2-1; possibly TRBD2 for D (6 bases). The V end lost 4 bases, the J end lost 8 bases, and 13 bases lay between the germline ends. The CDR3 has 13 amino acids. The germline V gene encodes CDR1 SGDLS and CDR2 YYNGEE. The CDR3 region has the DNA TGTGCCAGCAGCCCGAGGAGGGGCTATGAGCAGTTCTTC. Residues: CASSPRRGYEQFF.

The rearrangement links TRBV5-1 to TRBJ2-2, with unresolved D. The CDR3 contains 14 residues. Germline values: CDR1 SGHRS, CDR2 YFSETQ. With 0 bases removed from V and 3 bases from J, the gap between germline ends came to 6 bases. This chain's CDR3 is CASSLEAHTGELFF. The CDR3, as DNA: TGCGCCAGCAGCTTGGAGGCACACACCGGGGAGCTGTTTTTT.